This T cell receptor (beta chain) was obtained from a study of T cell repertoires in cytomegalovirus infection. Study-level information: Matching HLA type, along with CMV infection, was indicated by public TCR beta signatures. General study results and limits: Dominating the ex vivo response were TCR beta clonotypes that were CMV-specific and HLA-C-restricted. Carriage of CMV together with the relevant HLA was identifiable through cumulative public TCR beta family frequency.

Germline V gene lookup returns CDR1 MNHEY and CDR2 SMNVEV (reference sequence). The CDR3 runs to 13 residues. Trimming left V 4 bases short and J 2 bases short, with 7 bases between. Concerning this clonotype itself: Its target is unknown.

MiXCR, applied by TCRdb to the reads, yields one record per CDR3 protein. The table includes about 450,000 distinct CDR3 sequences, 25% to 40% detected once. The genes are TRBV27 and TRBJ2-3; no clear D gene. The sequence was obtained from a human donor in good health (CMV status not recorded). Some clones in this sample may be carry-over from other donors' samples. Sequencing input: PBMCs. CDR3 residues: CASSYTLTDTQYF. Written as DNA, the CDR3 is TGTGCCAGCAGTTACACGCTCACAGATACGCAGTATTTT.